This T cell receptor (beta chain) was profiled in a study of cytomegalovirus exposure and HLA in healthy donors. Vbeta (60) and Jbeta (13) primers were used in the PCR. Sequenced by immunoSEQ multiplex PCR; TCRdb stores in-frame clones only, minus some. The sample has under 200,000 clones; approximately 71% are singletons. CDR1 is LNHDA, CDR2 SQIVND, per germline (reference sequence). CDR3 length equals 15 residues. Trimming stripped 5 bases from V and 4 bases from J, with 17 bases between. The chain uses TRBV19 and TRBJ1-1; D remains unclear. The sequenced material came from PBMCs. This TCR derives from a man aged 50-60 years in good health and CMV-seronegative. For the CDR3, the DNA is TGTGCCAGTAGTCTGGCATCAGCTGGAGGCACTGAAGCTTTCTTT. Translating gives CASSLASAGGTEAFF. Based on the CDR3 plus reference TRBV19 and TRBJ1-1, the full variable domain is DGGITQSPKYLFRKEGQNVTLSCEQNLNHDAMYWYRQDPGQGLRLIYYSQIVNDFQKGDIAEGYSVSREKKESFPLTVTSAQKNPTAFYLCASSLASAGGTEAFFGQGTRLTVV.